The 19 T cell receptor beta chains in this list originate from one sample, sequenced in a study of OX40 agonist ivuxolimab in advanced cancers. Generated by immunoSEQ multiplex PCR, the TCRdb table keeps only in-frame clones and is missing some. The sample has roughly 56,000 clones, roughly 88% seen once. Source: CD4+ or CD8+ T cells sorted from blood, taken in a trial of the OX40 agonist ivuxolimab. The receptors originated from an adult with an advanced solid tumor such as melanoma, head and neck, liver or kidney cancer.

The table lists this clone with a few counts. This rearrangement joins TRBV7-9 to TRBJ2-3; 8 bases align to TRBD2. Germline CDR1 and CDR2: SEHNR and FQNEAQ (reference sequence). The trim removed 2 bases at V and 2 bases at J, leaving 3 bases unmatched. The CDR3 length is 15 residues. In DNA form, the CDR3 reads TGTGCCAGCAGCTTACCCGGGGGGGCCACAGATACGCAGTATTTT. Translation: CASSLPGGATDTQYF.

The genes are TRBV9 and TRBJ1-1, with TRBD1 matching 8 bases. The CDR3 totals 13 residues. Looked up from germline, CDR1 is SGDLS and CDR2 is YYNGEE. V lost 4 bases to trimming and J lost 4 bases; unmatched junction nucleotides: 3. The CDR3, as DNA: TGTGCCAGCAGCCGAACAGGGGGCACTGAAGCTTTCTTT. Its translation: CASSRTGGTEAFF.

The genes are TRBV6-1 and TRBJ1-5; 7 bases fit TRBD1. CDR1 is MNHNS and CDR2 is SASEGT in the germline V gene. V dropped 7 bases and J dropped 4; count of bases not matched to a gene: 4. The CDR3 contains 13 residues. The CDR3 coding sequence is TGTGCCAGCACGGGACAGTTGAATCAGCCCCAGCATTTT. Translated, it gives CASTGQLNQPQHF.

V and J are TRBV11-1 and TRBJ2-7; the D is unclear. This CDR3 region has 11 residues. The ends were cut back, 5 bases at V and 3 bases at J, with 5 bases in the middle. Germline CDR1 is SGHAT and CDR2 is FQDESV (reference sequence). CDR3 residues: CASSSRYEQYF. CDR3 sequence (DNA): TGTGCCAGCAGCAGCCGCTACGAGCAGTACTTC.

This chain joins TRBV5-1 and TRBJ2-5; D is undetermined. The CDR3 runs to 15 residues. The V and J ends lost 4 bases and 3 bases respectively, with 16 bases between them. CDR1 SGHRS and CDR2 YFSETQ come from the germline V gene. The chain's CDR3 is CASSTGGRTEETQYF. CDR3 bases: TGCGCCAGCAGCACGGGTGGCAGGACCGAAGAGACCCAGTACTTC.

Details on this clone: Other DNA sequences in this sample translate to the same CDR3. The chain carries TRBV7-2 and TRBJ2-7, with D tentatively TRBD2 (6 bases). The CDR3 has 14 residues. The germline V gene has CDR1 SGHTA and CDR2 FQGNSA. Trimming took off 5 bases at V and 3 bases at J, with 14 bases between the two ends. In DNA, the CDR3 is TGTGCCAGCAGCCTGGACGGGGGTAACTACGAGCAGTACTTC. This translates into CASSLDGGNYEQYF.

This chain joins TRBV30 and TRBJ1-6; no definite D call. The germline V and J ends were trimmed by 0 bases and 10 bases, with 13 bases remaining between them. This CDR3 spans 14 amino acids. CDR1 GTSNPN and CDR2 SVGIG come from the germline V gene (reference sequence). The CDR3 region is CAWSVMGGKSPLHF. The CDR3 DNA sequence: TGTGCCTGGAGTGTAATGGGTGGTAAATCACCCCTCCACTTT.

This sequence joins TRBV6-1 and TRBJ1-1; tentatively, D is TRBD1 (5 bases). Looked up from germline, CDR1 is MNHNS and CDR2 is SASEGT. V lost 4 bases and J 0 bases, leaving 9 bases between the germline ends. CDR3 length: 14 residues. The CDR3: CASSVDSLNTEAFF. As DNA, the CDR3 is TGTGCCAGCAGTGTAGACAGCCTGAACACTGAAGCTTTCTTT.

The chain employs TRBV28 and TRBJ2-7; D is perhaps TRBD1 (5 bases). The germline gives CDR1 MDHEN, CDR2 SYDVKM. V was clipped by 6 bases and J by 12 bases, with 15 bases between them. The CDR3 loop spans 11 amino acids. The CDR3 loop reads CASRTATSLYF. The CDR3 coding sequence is TGTGCCAGCAGGACAGCTACGAGCTTGTACTTC.

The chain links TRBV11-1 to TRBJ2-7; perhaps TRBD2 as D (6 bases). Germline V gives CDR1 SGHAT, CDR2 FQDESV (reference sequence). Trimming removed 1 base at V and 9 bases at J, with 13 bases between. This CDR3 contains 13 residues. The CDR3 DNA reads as TGTGCCAGCAGCTTAGATCAGGAGGGCAGGCAGTACTTC. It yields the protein CASSLDQEGRQYF.

DNA of the CDR3: TGTGCCAGCACCCGGGACAGGGGGTTTTACGAGCAGTACTTC. This sequence encodes CASTRDRGFYEQYF. The chain is built from TRBV6-1 and TRBJ2-7; 11 nucleotides match TRBD1. The CDR3 runs 14 residues. The V and J ends lost 7 bases and 4 bases, in that order; junction bases with no gene match: 6. The germline CDR1 and CDR2 sequences are MNHNS and SASEGT.

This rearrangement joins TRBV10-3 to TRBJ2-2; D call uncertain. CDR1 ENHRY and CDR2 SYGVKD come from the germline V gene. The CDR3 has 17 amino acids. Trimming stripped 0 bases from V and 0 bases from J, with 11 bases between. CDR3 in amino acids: CAISESKVRANTGELFF. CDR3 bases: TGTGCCATCAGTGAGTCGAAGGTACGAGCGAACACCGGGGAGCTGTTTTTT.

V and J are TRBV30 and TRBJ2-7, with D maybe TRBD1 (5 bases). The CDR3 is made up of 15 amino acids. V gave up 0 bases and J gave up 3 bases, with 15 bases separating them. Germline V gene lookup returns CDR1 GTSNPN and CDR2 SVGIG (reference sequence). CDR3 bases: TGTGCCTGGAGTGTACCTGGGCAGGGCTACTACGAGCAGTACTTC. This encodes CAWSVPGQGYYEQYF.

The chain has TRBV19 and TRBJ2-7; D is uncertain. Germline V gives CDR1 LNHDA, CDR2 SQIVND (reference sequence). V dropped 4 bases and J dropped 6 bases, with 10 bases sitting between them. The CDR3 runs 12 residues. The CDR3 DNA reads TGTGCCAGTAGTACTAACTTCGGCGAGCAGTACTTC. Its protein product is CASSTNFGEQYF.

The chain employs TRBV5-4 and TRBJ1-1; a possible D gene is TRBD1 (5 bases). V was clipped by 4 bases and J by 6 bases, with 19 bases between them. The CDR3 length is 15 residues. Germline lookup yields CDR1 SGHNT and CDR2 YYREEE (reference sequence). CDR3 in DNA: TGTGCCAGCAGCCGCGTCGGGACGGCGAGTCCTGAAGCTTTCTTT. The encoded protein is CASSRVGTASPEAFF. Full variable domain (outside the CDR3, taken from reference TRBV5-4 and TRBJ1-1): ETGVTQSPTHLIKTRGQQVTLRCSSQSGHNTVSWYQQALGQGPQFIFQYYREEENGRGNFPPRFSGLQFPNYSSELNVNALELDDSALYLCASSRVGTASPEAFFGQGTRLTVV.

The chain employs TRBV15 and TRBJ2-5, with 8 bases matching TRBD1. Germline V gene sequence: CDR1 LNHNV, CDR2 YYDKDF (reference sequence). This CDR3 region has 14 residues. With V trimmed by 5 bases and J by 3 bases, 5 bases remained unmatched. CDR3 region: CATSGWTGKETQYF. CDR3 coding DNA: TGTGCCACCAGCGGATGGACAGGGAAAGAGACCCAGTACTTC.

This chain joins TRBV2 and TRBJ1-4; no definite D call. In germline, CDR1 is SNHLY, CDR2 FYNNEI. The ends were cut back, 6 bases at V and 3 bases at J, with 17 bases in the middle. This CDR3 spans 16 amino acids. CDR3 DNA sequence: TGTGCCAGCAGCCGACCCTTGAGGAGATCTAATGAAAAACTGTTTTTT. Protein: CASSRPLRRSNEKLFF.

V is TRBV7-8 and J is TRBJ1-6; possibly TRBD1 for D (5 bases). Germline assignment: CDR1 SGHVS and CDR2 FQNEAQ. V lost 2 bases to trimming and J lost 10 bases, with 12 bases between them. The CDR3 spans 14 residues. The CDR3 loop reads CASSLFQGRSPLHF. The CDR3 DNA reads TGTGCCAGCAGCTTATTCCAGGGTAGATCACCCCTCCACTTT. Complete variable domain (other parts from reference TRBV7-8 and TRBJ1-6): GAGVSQSPRYKVAKRGQDVALRCDPISGHVSLFWYQQALGQGPEFLTYFQNEAQLDKSGLPSDRFFAERPEGSVSTLKIQRTQQEDSAVYLCASSLFQGRSPLHFGNGTRLTVT.

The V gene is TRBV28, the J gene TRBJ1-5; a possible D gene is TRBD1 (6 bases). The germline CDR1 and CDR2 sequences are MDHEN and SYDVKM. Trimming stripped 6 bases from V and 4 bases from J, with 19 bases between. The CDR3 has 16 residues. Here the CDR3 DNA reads TGTGCCAGCAGCCAACCGGGGGCAGGGAAAAATCAGCCCCAGCATTTT. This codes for CASSQPGAGKNQPQHF.